This T cell receptor (beta chain) was identified during a study of cytomegalovirus exposure and HLA in healthy donors. Study observations and caveats: In vitro assays verified that a few CMV-associated chains recognized CMV antigens specifically. According to a later analysis, most TCR beta chains associated with CMV appeared HLA-restricted.

CDR1 and CDR2 (germline): KGHSH, LQKENI. The V segment lost 6 bases and the J segment 3 bases; nucleotides outside the gene matches: 10. The CDR3 extends over 18 amino acids. This clone occurred a few times. Antigen: not known. The primer mix had 60 Vbeta and 13 Jbeta primers. The assay was immunoSEQ multiplex PCR, and TCRdb's table has in-frame clones only and misses some. This table holds 120,000 or so clones, roughly 80% found once. This chain joins TRBV18 and TRBJ1-6; 11 bases fit TRBD1. This TCR came from a man aged 25-40 years in good health and CMV-seronegative. The specimen was PBMCs. The CDR3 DNA follows: TGTGCCAGCTCGTCCGGGACAGGGGGTCGGCGCTATAATTCACCCCTCCACTTT. Translating it yields CASSSGTGGRRYNSPLHF. Looking up the rest from reference TRBV18 and TRBJ1-6 gives the full variable domain: NAGVMQNPRHLVRRRGQEARLRCSPMKGHSHVYWYRQLPEEGLKFMVYLQKENIIDESGMPKERFSAEFPKEGPSILRIQQVVRGDSAAYFCASSSGTGGRRYNSPLHFGNGTRLTVT.